The T cell receptor beta chain under discussion was sequenced for a study of CD8 T cells in ankylosing spondylitis. This clonotype was observed at least ten times. Its antigen remains unidentified. The study's findings and limits: Disease-associated clones were CD8+ and fairly uncommon in peripheral blood. Earlier authors reported some of these motif variants in reactive arthritis synovial fluid and blood. For ankylosing spondylitis blood, a TCR beta motif of seven to nine highly homologous variants appeared characteristic.

Trimming pared 4 bases from V and 3 bases from J, leaving 11 bases between. Germline V gene lookup returns CDR1 SGDLS and CDR2 YYNGEE. The CDR3 loop spans 14 amino acids. The authors made TCR beta libraries by quantitative 5'-RACE with molecular barcodes. One entry per CDR3 protein results from TCRdb running MiXCR on the 5' RACE reads. The table lists approximately 42,000 distinct CDR3 sequences, just under 4% of them singletons. The receptor's source is a female donor with ankylosing spondylitis or in good health (not recorded which). V and J are TRBV9 and TRBJ1-5; D gene uncertain. The sequencing input was blood, either unsorted or a sorted T cell fraction (not recorded which). CDR3 coding DNA: TGTGCCAGCAGCACGAGCAGCAACAATCAGCCCCAGCATTTT. It translates to CASSTSSNNQPQHF.